Below, one T cell receptor (beta chain) is given with its context. V was shortened by 4 bases and J by 12 bases, with 13 bases between the two germline ends. This CDR3 is built from 13 residues. The V gene's germline CDR1 is SEHNR and CDR2 FQNEAQ (reference sequence). Per the original data handling: Researchers report that nucleated cell counts were estimated from reference gene primer amplification. Here immunoSEQ multiplex PCR was the method, and the copy in TCRdb shows in-frame clones only, minus some. That table gives V, J and clone size, and the DNA gave D and trimming. This repertoire shows over 350,000 clones, around 89% found once; its top ten account for more than 4%. This sample was included in a study of blood T cell repertoires in COVID-19. At the level of the study: Sites in the United States, Italy and Spain provided acute and convalescent COVID-19 samples.

This TCR was sampled from a woman aged 30 to 39 with acute or convalescent COVID-19. The rearrangement uses TRBV7-9 and TRBJ2-6; perhaps TRBD1 as D (8 bases). What was sequenced was peripheral blood. The CDR3 protein is CASSSQGGSVLTF. The CDR3 region has the DNA TGTGCCAGCAGCTCACAGGGGGGGAGCGTCCTGACTTTC. The whole variable domain, filled in from reference TRBV7-9 and TRBJ2-6, reads DTGVSQNPRHKITKRGQNVTFRCDPISEHNRLYWYRQTLGQGPEFLTYFQNEAQLEKSRLLSDRFSAERPKGSFSTLEIQRTEQGDSAMYLCASSSQGGSVLTFGAGSRLTVL.